This is a list of T cell receptor beta chains from one sample in a study of human thymus T cells. This table comes from immunoSEQ multiplex PCR, and its TCRdb copy is limited to in-frame clones, with some not included. Among about 60,000 clones listed, about 93% were seen once. The sequencing sample was made of blood. Source of these receptors: a boy in the first two years of life with a congenital heart defect but otherwise immunologically healthy. Each CDR3 is given with its conserved first and last residue. Each record gives: J gene, D gene, clone size, V gene, CDR3 protein, CDR3 DNA. The D gene is left open where the match is weak. Some rows have no size entry. The others give once, few or many, or a class for an expanded clone.

>TRBJ1-2|TRBD1|NA|TRBV7-9
CASSLRQGSALSYTF
TGTGCCAGCAGCTTAAGACAGGGGTCAGCGCTTAGCTACACCTTC
>TRBJ2-3|TRBD1|NA|TRBV5-6
CASSLGQGADTQYF
TGTGCCAGCAGCTTGGGACAGGGGGCAGATACGCAGTATTTT
>TRBJ1-6|NA|NA|TRBV30
CAWTLGQGGSPLHF
TGTGCCTGGACCCTGGGCCAGGGTGGTTCACCCCTCCACTTT
>TRBJ2-3|NA|NA|TRBV2
CASSEISESQYF
TGTGCCAGCAGTGAGATATCCGAATCGCAGTATTTT
>TRBJ1-6|TRBD1|NA|TRBV7-3
CASSPDRGSSPLHF
TGTGCCAGCAGCCCTGACAGGGGGAGTTCACCCCTCCACTTT
>TRBJ2-5|NA|once|TRBV11-2
CASSPWGETQYF
TGTGCCAGCAGCCCGTGGGGGGAGACCCAGTACTTC
>TRBJ2-3|TRBD2|NA|TRBV2
CASLAGGMDTDTQYF
TGTGCCAGCCTAGCGGGAGGCATGGACACAGATACGCAGTATTTT
>TRBJ2-7|NA|few|TRBV21-1
CASSKGWRGSEQYF
TGTGCCAGCAGCAAAGGGTGGAGAGGGTCCGAGCAGTACTTC
>TRBJ1-2|NA|NA|TRBV27
CARLNYGYTF
TGTGCCAGACTAAACTATGGCTACACCTTC
>TRBJ2-7|NA|NA|TRBV5-1
CASSFGGSYEQYF
TGCGCCAGCAGCTTCGGGGGCTCCTACGAGCAGTACTTC
>TRBJ2-3|TRBD2|NA|TRBV7-3
CASSLSGGTDTQYF
TGTGCCAGCAGCTTAAGCGGGGGTACAGATACGCAGTATTTT
>TRBJ1-3|NA|once|TRBV29-1
CSALDSLIGNTIYF
TGCAGCGCCCTGGACAGTTTAATTGGAAACACCATATATTTT
>TRBJ2-3|TRBD2|NA|TRBV5-3
CARSLGTSGSTDTQYF
TGTGCCAGAAGCTTGGGGACTAGCGGGAGCACAGATACGCAGTATTTT
>TRBJ1-2|TRBD1|NA|TRBV2
CASSEGGGAIYGYTF
TGTGCCAGCAGTGAAGGAGGGGGCGCGATATATGGCTACACCTTC
>TRBJ1-4|NA|NA|TRBV4-3
CASSQIRGGWELFF
TGCGCCAGCAGCCAAATTCGGGGGGGTTGGGAACTGTTTTTT
>TRBJ2-5|NA|NA|TRBV5-1
CASSLEGRQETQYF
TGCGCCAGCAGCTTGGAGGGGAGGCAAGAGACCCAGTACTTC
>TRBJ2-6|NA|NA|TRBV5-1
CASSPLGVGANVLTF
TGCGCCAGCAGCCCCCTTGGGGTTGGGGCCAACGTCCTGACTTTC
>TRBJ2-7|NA|once|TRBV2
CASSDDGGLSSYEQYF
TGTGCCAGCAGTGATGATGGGGGCCTTTCCTCCTACGAGCAGTACTTC
>TRBJ1-1|NA|NA|TRBV6-5
CASSYSGAGNTEAFF
TGTGCCAGCAGTTACTCAGGGGCAGGGAACACTGAAGCTTTCTTT
>TRBJ1-3|TRBD1|NA|TRBV6-5
CASSPDRRGNTIYF
TGTGCCAGCAGCCCGGACAGGCGGGGAAACACCATATATTTT
>TRBJ1-6|TRBD1|NA|TRBV6-5
CASSQGQGYSPLHF
TGTGCCAGCAGCCAGGGACAGGGTTACTCACCCCTCCACTTT
>TRBJ2-5|NA|once|TRBV2
CASSILMGGETQYF
TGTGCCAGCAGTATTCTCATGGGGGGCGAGACCCAGTACTTC
>TRBJ1-2|TRBD1|once|TRBV7-2
CASSVDRAGYGYTF
TGTGCCAGCAGCGTCGACAGGGCCGGCTATGGCTACACCTTC
>TRBJ1-1|NA|once|TRBV4-3
CASSHMAGVYTEAFF
TGCGCCAGCAGCCACATGGCAGGGGTCTACACTGAAGCTTTCTTT
>TRBJ2-5|NA|NA|TRBV5-1
CASSSSTHSQETQYF
TGCGCCAGCAGCTCCAGTACACACAGCCAAGAGACCCAGTACTTC
>TRBJ2-2|NA|NA|TRBV9
CASSVDGHGELFF
TGTGCCAGCAGCGTAGACGGCCACGGGGAGCTGTTTTTT
>TRBJ2-7|TRBD1|NA|TRBV28
CASSLEQGAYEQYF
TGTGCCAGCAGCCTTGAACAGGGGGCCTACGAGCAGTACTTC
>TRBJ1-3|NA|NA|TRBV28
CASSPHQGGNTIYF
TGTGCCAGCAGCCCACACCAGGGAGGAAACACCATATATTTT
>TRBJ1-4|NA|NA|TRBV19
CASSTRDRFTTNEKLFF
TGTGCCAGTTCAACCCGCGACAGGTTTACAACTAATGAAAAACTGTTTTTT
>TRBJ1-1|NA|NA|TRBV6-6
CASSYSRLNTEAFF
TGTGCCAGCAGTTACTCGAGACTGAACACTGAAGCTTTCTTT
>TRBJ1-1|NA|NA|TRBV7-8
CASRGVETEAFF
TGTGCCAGCAGGGGTGTGGAGACTGAAGCTTTCTTT
>TRBJ2-7|TRBD1|NA|TRBV7-9
CASSWDRAPIEQYF
TGTGCCAGCAGTTGGGACAGGGCCCCTATCGAGCAGTACTTC
>TRBJ2-3|TRBD2|once|TRBV7-3
CASSLLGLAGEGDTQYF
TGTGCCAGCAGCTTACTGGGACTAGCGGGAGAAGGGGATACGCAGTATTTT
>TRBJ1-4|NA|once|TRBV18
CASSPPDSPPRGKLFF
TGTGCCAGCTCACCCCCCGACAGTCCGCCTCGAGGAAAACTGTTTTTT
>TRBJ2-1|NA|NA|TRBV5-4
CASSLTSSYEQFF
TGTGCCAGCAGCTTGACTAGTTCCTATGAGCAGTTCTTC
>TRBJ2-5|TRBD1|NA|TRBV7-7
CASSLGQGETQYF
TGTGCTAGCAGCTTGGGACAGGGGGAGACCCAGTACTTC
>TRBJ1-2|NA|NA|TRBV19
CATNQGDYGYTF
TGTGCCACCAATCAGGGCGACTATGGCTACACCTTC
>TRBJ2-2|TRBD1|NA|TRBV6-5
CASNRGQGNSGELFF
TGTGCCAGCAATAGGGGACAGGGGAACTCCGGGGAGCTGTTTTTT
>TRBJ1-4|NA|NA|TRBV18
CASSPQGNEKLFF
TGTGCCAGCTCACCACAAGGGAATGAAAAACTGTTTTTT
>TRBJ2-3|NA|NA|TRBV11-2
CASSLERQGSTDTQYF
TGTGCCAGCAGCTTAGAAAGGCAGGGGAGCACAGATACGCAGTATTTT
>TRBJ2-3|NA|NA|TRBV7-6
CASSSRGGADTQYF
TGTGCCAGCAGCTCGCGGGGCGGTGCAGATACGCAGTATTTT
>TRBJ2-3|TRBD1|NA|TRBV5-1
CASSFDRGTDTQYF
TGCGCCAGCAGCTTCGACAGGGGCACAGATACGCAGTATTTT
>TRBJ2-1|NA|once|TRBV5-4
CASSLGSSYNEQFF
TGTGCCAGCAGCTTGGGGAGCTCCTACAATGAGCAGTTCTTC